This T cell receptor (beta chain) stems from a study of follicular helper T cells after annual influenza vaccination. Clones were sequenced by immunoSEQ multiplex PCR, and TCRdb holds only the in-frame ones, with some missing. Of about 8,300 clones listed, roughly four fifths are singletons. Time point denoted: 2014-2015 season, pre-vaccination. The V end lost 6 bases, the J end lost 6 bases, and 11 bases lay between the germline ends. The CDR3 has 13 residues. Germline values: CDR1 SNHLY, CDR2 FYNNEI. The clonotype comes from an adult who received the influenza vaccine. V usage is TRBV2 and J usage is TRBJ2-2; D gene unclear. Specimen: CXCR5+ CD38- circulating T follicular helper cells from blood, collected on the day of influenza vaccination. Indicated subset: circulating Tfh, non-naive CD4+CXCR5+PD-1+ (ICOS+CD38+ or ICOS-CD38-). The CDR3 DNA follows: TGTGCCAGCAGACAAGGGCTTCCCGGGGAGCTGTTTTTT. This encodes CASRQGLPGELFF.